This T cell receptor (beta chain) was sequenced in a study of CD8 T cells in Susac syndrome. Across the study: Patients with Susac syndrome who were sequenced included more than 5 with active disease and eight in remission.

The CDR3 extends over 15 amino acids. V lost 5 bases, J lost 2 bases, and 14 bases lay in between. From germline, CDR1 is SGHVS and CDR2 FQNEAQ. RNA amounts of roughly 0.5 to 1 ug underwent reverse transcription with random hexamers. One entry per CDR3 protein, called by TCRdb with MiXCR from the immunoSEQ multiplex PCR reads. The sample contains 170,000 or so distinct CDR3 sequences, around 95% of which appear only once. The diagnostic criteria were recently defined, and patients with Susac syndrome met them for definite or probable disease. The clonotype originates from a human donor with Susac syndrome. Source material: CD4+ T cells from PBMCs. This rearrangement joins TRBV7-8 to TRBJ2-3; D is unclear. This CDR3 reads CASSPMVGHTDTQYF. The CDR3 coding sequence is TGTGCCAGCAGCCCGATGGTAGGGCACACAGATACGCAGTATTTT.